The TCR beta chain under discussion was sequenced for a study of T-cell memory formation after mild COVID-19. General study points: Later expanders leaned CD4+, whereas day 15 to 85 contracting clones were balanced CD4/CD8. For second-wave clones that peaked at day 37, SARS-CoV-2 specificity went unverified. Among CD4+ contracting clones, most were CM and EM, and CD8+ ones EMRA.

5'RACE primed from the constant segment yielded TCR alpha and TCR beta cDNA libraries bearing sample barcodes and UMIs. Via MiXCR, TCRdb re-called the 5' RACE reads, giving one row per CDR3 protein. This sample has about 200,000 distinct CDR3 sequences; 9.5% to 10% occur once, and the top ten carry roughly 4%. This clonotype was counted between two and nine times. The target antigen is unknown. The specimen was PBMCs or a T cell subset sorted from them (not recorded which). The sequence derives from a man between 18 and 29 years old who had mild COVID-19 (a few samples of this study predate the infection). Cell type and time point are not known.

CDR3 residues: CASSLEGISTDTQYF. DNA for the CDR3: TGTGCCAGCAGCTTAGAGGGGATTAGCACAGATACGCAGTATTTT. This chain links TRBV7-8 with TRBJ2-3, with TRBD1 as a possible D gene (5 bases). Trimming pared 1 base from V and 0 bases from J, leaving 8 bases between. CDR3 size: 15 residues. Germline V gives CDR1 SGHVS, CDR2 FQNEAQ.